Listed below are T cell receptor beta chains from one sample, sequenced in a study of Ad26.COV2.S vaccination and SARS-CoV-2 variants. The method was immunoSEQ multiplex PCR; TCRdb's version includes in-frame clones alone and lacks a portion of them. The sample has under 95,000 clones, under 90% seen once. The source material was peripheral blood, sampled after recovery from COVID-19. Receptors were obtained from a human donor who had recovered from COVID-19. CDR3s include the opening cysteine and the closing phenylalanine or tryptophan. The order of the fields is clone size, J gene, D gene, V gene, CDR3 length, CDR3 DNA, CDR3 protein. D genes are given only for firm matches. The listing skips clone size in some rows; elsewhere it reads once, few, many or a size class.

size: -; J: TRBJ1-3; D: -; V: TRBV6-5; length: 15; DNA: TGTGCCAGCAGCGTCAGAAGTAGCTCTGGAAACACCATATATTTT; CDR3: CASSVRSSSGNTIYF
size: -; J: TRBJ2-1; D: -; V: TRBV27; length: 11; DNA: TGTGCCAGCAGTTTATCTGGCGAGCAGTTCTTC; CDR3: CASSLSGEQFF
size: -; J: TRBJ2-1; D: -; V: TRBV7-9; length: 13; DNA: TGTGCCAGCAGGCCCCCGCGGGGCAGTGAGCAGTTCTTC; CDR3: CASRPPRGSEQFF
size: -; J: TRBJ1-1; D: -; V: TRBV28; length: 11; DNA: TGTGCCAGCAGAGGTAACACTGAAGCTTTCTTT; CDR3: CASRGNTEAFF
size: -; J: TRBJ1-1; D: -; V: TRBV12-3/TRBV12-4; length: 9; DNA: TGTGCCAGCAGCCCCGGCTTGACCTTT; CDR3: CASSPGLTF
size: -; J: TRBJ2-3; D: -; V: TRBV7-2; length: 12; DNA: TGTGCCAGCAGCACAAGCACAGATACGCAGTATTTT; CDR3: CASSTSTDTQYF
size: -; J: TRBJ2-3; D: -; V: TRBV25-1; length: 13; DNA: TGTGCCAGTTCAGGGATTGACACAGATACGCAGTATTTT; CDR3: CASSGIDTDTQYF
size: -; J: TRBJ2-7; D: -; V: TRBV4-2; length: 11; DNA: TGTGCCAGCAGCAGGGGCTACGAGCAGTACTTC; CDR3: CASSRGYEQYF
size: -; J: TRBJ2-3; D: TRBD1; V: TRBV29-1; length: 13; DNA: TGCAGCGTTGTCCCCCCGGACAGGGACACGCAGTATTTT; CDR3: CSVVPPDRDTQYF
size: few; J: TRBJ1-2; D: -; V: TRBV5-4; length: 14; DNA: TGTGCCAGCAGCCCTCCATTAATTTCTGGTGGCTACACCTTC; CDR3: CASSPPLISGGYTF
size: -; J: TRBJ2-5; D: -; V: TRBV20-1; length: 14; DNA: TGCAGTGCTAGTAATCTGGGGGCGGGGGAGACCCAGTACTTC; CDR3: CSASNLGAGETQYF
size: -; J: TRBJ1-4; D: -; V: TRBV7-8; length: 19; DNA: TGTGCCAGCAGCTACCACCTTTTACGTGGGGCATCAACTAATGAAAAACTGTTTTTT; CDR3: CASSYHLLRGASTNEKLFF
size: -; J: TRBJ2-2; D: TRBD1; V: TRBV11-2; length: 15; DNA: TGTGCCAGCAGCCCGGGACAGTTGAACACCGGGGAGCTGTTTTTT; CDR3: CASSPGQLNTGELFF
size: -; J: TRBJ2-7; D: TRBD2; V: TRBV3-1/TRBV3-2; length: 15; DNA: TGTGCCAGCAGCCTGATAGCGGGGGCCCCCTACGAGCAGTACTTC; CDR3: CASSLIAGAPYEQYF
size: -; J: TRBJ1-2; D: TRBD1; V: TRBV13; length: 17; DNA: TGTGCCCGCAGCTTCGGCGGGGGCGGACAGGGGGCGCGGGGCTACACCTTC; CDR3: CARSFGGGGQGARGYTF
size: -; J: TRBJ2-2; D: -; V: TRBV5-1; length: 17; DNA: TGCGCCAGCAGCTTGGGCGTAGGGGCGCCCGGGCCCGGGGAGCTGTTTTTT; CDR3: CASSLGVGAPGPGELFF
size: -; J: TRBJ1-2; D: TRBD1; V: TRBV29-1; length: 12; DNA: TGCAGCGTTCAGCAGGGGGCCGGTGGCTACACCTTC; CDR3: CSVQQGAGGYTF
size: -; J: TRBJ2-1; D: TRBD1; V: TRBV19; length: 18; DNA: TGTGCCAGTAGTAACCCGAGCACCGGGACAGGGTACATCAATGAGCAGTTCTTC; CDR3: CASSNPSTGTGYINEQFF
size: -; J: TRBJ1-1; D: -; V: TRBV3-1/TRBV3-2; length: 13; DNA: TGTGCCAGCAGCTCAAGCCGACAGAGGGAAGCTTTCTTT; CDR3: CASSSSRQREAFF
size: -; J: TRBJ2-5; D: -; V: TRBV24-1; length: 15; DNA: TGTGCCACCAGTGACCCTGGACTGGCCCAAGAGACCCAGTACTTC; CDR3: CATSDPGLAQETQYF
size: -; J: TRBJ2-7; D: -; V: TRBV11-3; length: 14; DNA: TGTGCCAGCACCCGCGGCGGTAGCTCCTACGAGCAGCACTTC; CDR3: CASTRGGSSYEQHF
size: -; J: TRBJ1-5; D: -; V: TRBV28; length: 14; DNA: TGTGCCAGCAGTTCTCCGGGGGGGCGGGAGCCCCAGCATTTT; CDR3: CASSSPGGREPQHF
size: -; J: TRBJ2-5; D: TRBD2; V: TRBV7-9; length: 15; DNA: TGTGCCAGCAGCTTAGTGGCGGGAGGATGGGGGACCCAGTACTTC; CDR3: CASSLVAGGWGTQYF
size: -; J: TRBJ1-1; D: -; V: TRBV7-9; length: 15; DNA: TGTGCCAGCAGCTTAGGGGCCAGCCAGGACACTGAAGCTTTCTTT; CDR3: CASSLGASQDTEAFF
size: -; J: TRBJ1-2; D: -; V: TRBV12-3/TRBV12-4; length: 13; DNA: TGTGCCAGCAGTTTAGCGGGTCCCTATGGCTACACCTTC; CDR3: CASSLAGPYGYTF
size: -; J: TRBJ2-7; D: -; V: TRBV4-1; length: 14; DNA: TGCGCCAGCAGCCAAGAGGTCCGACTCTACGAGCAGTACTTC; CDR3: CASSQEVRLYEQYF
size: few; J: TRBJ2-2; D: -; V: TRBV24-1; length: 16; DNA: TGTGCCACCAGTTCTCCTTCGACTAGATGGACCGGGGAGCTGTTTTTT; CDR3: CATSSPSTRWTGELFF
size: -; J: TRBJ2-6; D: -; V: TRBV11-2; length: 17; DNA: TGTGCCAGCAGCTCACCATCAGGGAGCTCTGGGGCCAACGTCCTGACTTTC; CDR3: CASSSPSGSSGANVLTF
size: once; J: TRBJ2-5; D: -; V: TRBV24-1; length: 14; DNA: TGTGCCACCAGTGATCCTCGGATCGGGGAGACCCAGTACTTC; CDR3: CATSDPRIGETQYF